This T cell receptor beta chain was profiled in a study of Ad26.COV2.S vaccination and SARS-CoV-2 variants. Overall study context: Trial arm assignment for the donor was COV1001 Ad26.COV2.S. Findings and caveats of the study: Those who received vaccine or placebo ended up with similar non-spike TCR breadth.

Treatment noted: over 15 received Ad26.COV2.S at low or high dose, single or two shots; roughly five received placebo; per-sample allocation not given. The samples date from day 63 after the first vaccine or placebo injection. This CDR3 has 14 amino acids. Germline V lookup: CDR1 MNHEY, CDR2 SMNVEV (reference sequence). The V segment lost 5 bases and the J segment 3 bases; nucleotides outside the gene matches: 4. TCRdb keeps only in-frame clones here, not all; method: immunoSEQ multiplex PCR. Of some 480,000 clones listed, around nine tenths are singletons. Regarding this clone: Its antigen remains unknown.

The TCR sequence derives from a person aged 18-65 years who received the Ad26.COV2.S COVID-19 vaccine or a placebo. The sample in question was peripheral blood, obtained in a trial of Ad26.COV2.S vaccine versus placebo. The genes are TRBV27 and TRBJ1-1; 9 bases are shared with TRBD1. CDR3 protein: CASSRTGAYTEAFF. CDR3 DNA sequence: TGTGCCAGCAGTCGGACAGGGGCCTACACTGAAGCTTTCTTT.